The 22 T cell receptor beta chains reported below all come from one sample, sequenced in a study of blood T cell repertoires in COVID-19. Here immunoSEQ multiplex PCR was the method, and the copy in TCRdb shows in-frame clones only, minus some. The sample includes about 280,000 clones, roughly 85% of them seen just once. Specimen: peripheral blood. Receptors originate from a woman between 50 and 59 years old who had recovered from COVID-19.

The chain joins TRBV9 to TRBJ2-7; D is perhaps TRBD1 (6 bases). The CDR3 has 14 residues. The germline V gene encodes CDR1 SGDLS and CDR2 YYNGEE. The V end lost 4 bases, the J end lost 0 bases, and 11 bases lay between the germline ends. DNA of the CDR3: TGTGCCAGCAGCTGGGACACAAACTCCTACGAGCAGTACTTC. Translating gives CASSWDTNSYEQYF.

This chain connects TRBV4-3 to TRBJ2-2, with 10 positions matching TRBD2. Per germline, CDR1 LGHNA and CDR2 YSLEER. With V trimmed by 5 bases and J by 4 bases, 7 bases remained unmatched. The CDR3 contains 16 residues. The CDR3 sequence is CASSSRLAGITGELFF. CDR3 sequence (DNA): TGCGCCAGCAGCTCACGACTAGCGGGCATCACCGGGGAGCTGTTTTTT.

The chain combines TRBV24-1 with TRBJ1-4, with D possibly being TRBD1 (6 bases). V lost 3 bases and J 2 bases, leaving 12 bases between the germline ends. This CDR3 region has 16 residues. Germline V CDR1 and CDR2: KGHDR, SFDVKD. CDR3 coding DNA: TGTGCCACCAGTGATCAGGACAGACGGACTAATGAAAAACTGTTTTTT. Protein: CATSDQDRRTNEKLFF.

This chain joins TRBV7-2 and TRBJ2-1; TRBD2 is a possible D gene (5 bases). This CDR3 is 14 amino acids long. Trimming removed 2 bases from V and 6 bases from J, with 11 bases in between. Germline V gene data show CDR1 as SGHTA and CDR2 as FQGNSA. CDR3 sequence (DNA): TGTGCCAGCAGCTTAAAGTTAGGAGGCAATGAGCAGTTCTTC. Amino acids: CASSLKLGGNEQFF.

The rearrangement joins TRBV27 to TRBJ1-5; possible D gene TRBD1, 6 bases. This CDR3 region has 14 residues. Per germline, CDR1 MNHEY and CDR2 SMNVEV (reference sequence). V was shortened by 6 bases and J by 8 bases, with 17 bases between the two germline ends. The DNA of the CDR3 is TGTGCCAGCAGCCCGAGGGGGGGCCCGGAGCCCCAGCATTTT. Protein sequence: CASSPRGGPEPQHF.

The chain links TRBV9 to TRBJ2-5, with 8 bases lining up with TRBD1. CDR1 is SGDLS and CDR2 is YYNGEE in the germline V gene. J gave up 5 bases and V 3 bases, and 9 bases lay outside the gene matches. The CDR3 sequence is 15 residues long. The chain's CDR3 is CASSASGGSGETQYF. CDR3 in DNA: TGTGCCAGCAGCGCGTCAGGGGGCTCTGGGGAGACCCAGTACTTC.

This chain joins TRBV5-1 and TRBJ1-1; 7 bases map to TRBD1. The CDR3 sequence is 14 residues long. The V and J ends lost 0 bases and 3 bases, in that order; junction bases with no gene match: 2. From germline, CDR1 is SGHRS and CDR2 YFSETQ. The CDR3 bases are TGCGCCAGCAGCTTGGGGGACAGTTACACTGAAGCTTTCTTT. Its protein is CASSLGDSYTEAFF. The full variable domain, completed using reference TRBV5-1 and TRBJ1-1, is KAGVTQTPRYLIKTRGQQVTLSCSPISGHRSVSWYQQTPGQGLQFLFEYFSETQRNKGNFPGRFSGRQFSNSRSEMNVSTLELGDSALYLCASSLGDSYTEAFFGQGTRLTVV.

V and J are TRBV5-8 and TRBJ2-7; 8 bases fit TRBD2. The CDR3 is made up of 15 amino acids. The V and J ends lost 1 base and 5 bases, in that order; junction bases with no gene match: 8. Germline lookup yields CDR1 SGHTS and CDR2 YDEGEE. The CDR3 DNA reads TGTGCCAGCAGCTTGAGCGGCTCCGGGGGGGACGAGCAGTACTTC. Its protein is CASSLSGSGGDEQYF. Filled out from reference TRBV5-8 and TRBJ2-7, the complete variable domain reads EAGVTQSPTHLIKTRGQQATLRCSPISGHTSVYWYQQALGLGLQFLLWYDEGEERNRGNFPPRFSGRQFPNYSSELNVNALELEDSALYLCASSLSGSGGDEQYFGPGTRLTVT.

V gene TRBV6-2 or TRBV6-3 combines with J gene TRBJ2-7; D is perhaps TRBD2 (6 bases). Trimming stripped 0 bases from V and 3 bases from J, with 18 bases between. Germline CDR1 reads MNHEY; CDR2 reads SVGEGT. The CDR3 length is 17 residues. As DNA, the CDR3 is TGTGCCAGCAGTTACTCTCCTATGAGACTAGACCGCTACGAGCAGTACTTC. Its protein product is CASSYSPMRLDRYEQYF.

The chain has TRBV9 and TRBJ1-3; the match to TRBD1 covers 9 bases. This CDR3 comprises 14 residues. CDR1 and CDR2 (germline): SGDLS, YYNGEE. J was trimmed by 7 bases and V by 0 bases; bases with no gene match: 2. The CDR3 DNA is TGTGCCAGCAGCGTAGGGGGACAGGGTAACACCATATATTTT. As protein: CASSVGGQGNTIYF.

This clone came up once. CDR3 protein: CASSLLRQGASTDTQYF. In DNA, the CDR3 is TGCGCCAGCAGCTTGCTCCGGCAGGGGGCTAGCACAGATACGCAGTATTTT. The chain carries TRBV5-1 and TRBJ2-3; TRBD1 aligns across 8 bases. The CDR3 totals 17 residues. Germline CDR1 and CDR2: SGHRS and YFSETQ. The V segment lost 1 base and the J segment 0 bases; nucleotides outside the gene matches: 7.

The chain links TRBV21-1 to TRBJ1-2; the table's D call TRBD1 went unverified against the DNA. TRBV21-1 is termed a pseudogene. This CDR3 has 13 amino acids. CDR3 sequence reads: CASSKVQGAGYTF. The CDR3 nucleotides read TGTGCCAGCAGCAAAGTTCAGGGGGCTGGCTACACCTTC.

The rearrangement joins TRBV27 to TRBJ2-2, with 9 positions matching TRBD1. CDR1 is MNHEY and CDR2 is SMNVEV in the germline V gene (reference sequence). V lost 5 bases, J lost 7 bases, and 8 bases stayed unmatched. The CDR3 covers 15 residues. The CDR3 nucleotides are TGTGCCAGCAGTCCCTGGGACAGGGATGGCGGGGAGCTGTTTTTT. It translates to CASSPWDRDGGELFF.

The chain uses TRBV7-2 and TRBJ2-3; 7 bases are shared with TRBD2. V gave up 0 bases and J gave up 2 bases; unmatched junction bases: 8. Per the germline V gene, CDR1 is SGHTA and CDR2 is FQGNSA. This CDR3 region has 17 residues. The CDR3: CASSLAPGGPITDTQYF. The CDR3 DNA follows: TGTGCCAGCAGCTTAGCGCCGGGGGGACCCATCACAGATACGCAGTATTTT. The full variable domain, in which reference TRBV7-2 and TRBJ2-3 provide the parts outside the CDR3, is GAGVSQSPSNKVTEKGKDVELRCDPISGHTALYWYRQSLGQGLEFLIYFQGNSAPDKSGLPSDRFSAERTGGSVSTLTIQRTQQEDSAVYLCASSLAPGGPITDTQYFGPGTRLTVL.

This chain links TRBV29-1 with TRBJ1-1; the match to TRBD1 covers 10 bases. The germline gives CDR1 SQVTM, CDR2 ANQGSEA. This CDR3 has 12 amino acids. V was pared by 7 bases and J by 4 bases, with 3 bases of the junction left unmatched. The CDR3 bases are TGCAGCGGGGGACAGGGGCTCACTGAAGCTTTCTTT. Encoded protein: CSGGQGLTEAFF.

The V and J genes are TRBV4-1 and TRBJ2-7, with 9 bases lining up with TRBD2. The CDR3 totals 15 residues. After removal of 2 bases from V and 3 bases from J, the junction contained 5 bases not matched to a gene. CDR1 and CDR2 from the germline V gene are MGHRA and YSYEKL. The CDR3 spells CASSQPAGGLYEQYF. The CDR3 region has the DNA TGCGCCAGCAGCCAACCTGCGGGGGGGCTCTACGAGCAGTACTTC.

This CDR3 is CASSPEIRGTEAFF. The CDR3 DNA reads as TGTGCCAGCAGCCCTGAGATCCGGGGGACTGAAGCTTTCTTT. The rearrangement joins TRBV7-2 to TRBJ1-1; D is possibly TRBD1 (5 bases). Germline values: CDR1 SGHTA, CDR2 FQGNSA. The length of the CDR3 is 14 residues. The V gene lost 5 bases and the J gene lost 5 bases, with 15 bases spanning the gap.

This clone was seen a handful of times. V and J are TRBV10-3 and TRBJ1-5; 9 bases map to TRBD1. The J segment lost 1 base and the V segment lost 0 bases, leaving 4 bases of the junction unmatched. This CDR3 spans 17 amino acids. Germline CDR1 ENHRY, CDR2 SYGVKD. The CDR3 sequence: CAISESGGQGSNQPQHF. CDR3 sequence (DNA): TGTGCCATCAGTGAGTCGGGGGGACAGGGCAGCAATCAGCCCCAGCATTTT.

In nucleotides, the CDR3 is TGTGCCAGCCGGAGAGGGGGACACTATGGCTACACCTTC. Amino acids: CASRRGGHYGYTF. The chain employs TRBV6-5 and TRBJ1-2, with D tentatively TRBD1 (6 bases). CDR1 MNHEY and CDR2 SVGAGI come from the germline V gene. V was trimmed by 8 bases and J by 3 bases, leaving 13 bases between them. The CDR3 is 13 amino acids.

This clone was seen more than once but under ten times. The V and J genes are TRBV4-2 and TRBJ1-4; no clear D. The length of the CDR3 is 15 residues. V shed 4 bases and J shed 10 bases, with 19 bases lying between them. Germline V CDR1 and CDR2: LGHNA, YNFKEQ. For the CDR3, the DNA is TGTGCCAGCAGCCTCCCTGGAGGCAGTCCGGGAAAACTGTTTTTT. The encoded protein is CASSLPGGSPGKLFF.

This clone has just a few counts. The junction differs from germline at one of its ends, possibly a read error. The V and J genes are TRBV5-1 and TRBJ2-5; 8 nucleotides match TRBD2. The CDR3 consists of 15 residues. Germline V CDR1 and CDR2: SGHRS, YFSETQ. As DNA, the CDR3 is TGCGCCAGCAGGTTGGACGTAGCGGGGACGGAGACCCAGTACTTC. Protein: CASRLDVAGTETQYF.

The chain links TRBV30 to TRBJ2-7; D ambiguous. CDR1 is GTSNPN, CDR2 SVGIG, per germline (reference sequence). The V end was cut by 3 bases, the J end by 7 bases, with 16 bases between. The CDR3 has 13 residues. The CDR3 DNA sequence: TGTGCCTGGAGAGCACAGTCTGCTTCGGAGCAGTACTTC. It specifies CAWRAQSASEQYF. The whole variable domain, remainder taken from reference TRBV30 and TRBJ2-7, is SQTIHQWPATLVQPVGSPLSLECTVEGTSNPNLYWYRQAAGRGLQLLFYSVGIGQISSEVPQNLSASRPQDRQFILSSKKLLLSDSGFYLCAWRAQSASEQYFGPGTRLTVT.